This TCR beta chain was captured by sequencing in a study of cytomegalovirus exposure and HLA in healthy donors. CDR3 size: 16 residues. CDR1 is LNHDA, CDR2 SQIVND, per germline (reference sequence). V lost 2 bases, J lost 0 bases, and 5 bases stayed unmatched. On this clone itself: No antigen is known for it.

Primers: 60 Vbeta forward and 13 Jbeta reverse. Sequencing was performed with immunoSEQ multiplex PCR; in TCRdb, only in-frame clones are kept and a portion is missing. The sample consists of around 95,000 clones, approximately 72% of them appearing once. The study, taken as a whole, reports: TCR beta chains numbering some 160 were designated cytomegalovirus-associated. Most TCR sequences were uncommon, yet certain public TCRs appeared in many donors.

Sequenced material: PBMCs. The chain combines TRBV19 with TRBJ2-3; 7 bases align to TRBD2. The clonotype comes from a woman between 40 and 50 years old in good health and CMV-seropositive. Here the CDR3 DNA reads TGTGCCAGTAGTATACAGCGGGGTTGGAGCACAGATACGCAGTATTTT. Protein: CASSIQRGWSTDTQYF.